A selection of T cell receptor beta chains follows, all from one sample in a study of cytomegalovirus exposure and HLA in healthy donors. The protocol was immunoSEQ multiplex PCR, while the TCRdb copy is restricted to in-frame clones and leaves out a portion. The sample has approximately 170,000 clones, around 68% seen once. The sequenced material came from PBMCs. These receptors all stem from a woman aged 40 to 50 in good health and CMV-seropositive. CDR3s include the opening cysteine and the closing phenylalanine or tryptophan. Each record gives: clone size, V gene, CDR3 length, J gene, D gene, CDR3 DNA, CDR3 protein. A D gene is named only where the DNA matches it firmly. Where a row states a size, it is once, few, many or the class of an expanded clone; other rows omit it.

-	TRBV5-3	18	TRBJ2-1	-	TGTGCCAGAAGCGGGGCTTCCGGGCCGCGGGACTTGAGGAATGAGCAGTTCTTC	CARSGASGPRDLRNEQFF
few	TRBV2	15	TRBJ2-5	TRBD2	TGTGCCAGTACAGCGGGAGGGAAAACCCAAGAGACCCAGTACTTC	CASTAGGKTQETQYF
few	TRBV6-5	16	TRBJ1-3	TRBD1	TGTGCCAGCAGTTACTCAGGACAGGGCGGTGGAAACACCATATATTTT	CASSYSGQGGGNTIYF
few	TRBV27	15	TRBJ2-7	TRBD1	TGTGCCAGCAGTTTCTATGGCAGGGGGCCTAACGAGCAGTACTTC	CASSFYGRGPNEQYF
few	TRBV5-1	12	TRBJ1-1	-	TGCGCCAGCAGCTACGGGGGGGCTGAAGCTTTCTTT	CASSYGGAEAFF
-	TRBV5-1	14	TRBJ2-3	-	TGCGCCAGCAGCTTGGGCGGGTACACAGATACGCAGTATTTT	CASSLGGYTDTQYF
once	TRBV7-2	16	TRBJ2-3	TRBD2	TGTGCCAGCAGCTCGGGACTAGCGGGAGTCCCAGATACGCAGTATTTT	CASSSGLAGVPDTQYF
-	TRBV5-4	18	TRBJ2-3	TRBD2	TGTGCCAGCAGCTACACTAGCGGGGGGGCCGGGTTCGCAGATACGCAGTATTTT	CASSYTSGGAGFADTQYF
few	TRBV9	13	TRBJ2-1	TRBD2	TGTGCCAGCAGCGAGGCGGGAGGCCTTGAGCAGTTCTTC	CASSEAGGLEQFF
few	TRBV4-2	17	TRBJ2-1	TRBD2	TGTGCCAGCAGTCCAAGTTTTACGGGAGGGGTACTGTCTGAGCAGTTCTTC	CASSPSFTGGVLSEQFF
-	TRBV11-2	17	TRBJ2-7	TRBD2	TGTGCCAGCAGCACCTATAGCGGGGGCCTGAGCTCCTACGAGCAGTACTTC	CASSTYSGGLSSYEQYF
-	TRBV6-5	12	TRBJ1-2	TRBD1	TGTGCCAGCGGAAGACAGGGCTATGGCTACACCTTC	CASGRQGYGYTF
-	TRBV7-2	18	TRBJ1-2	-	TGTGCCAGCAGCTTAGTTGGGGGCGAAGTTAACACTAACTATGGCTACACCTTC	CASSLVGGEVNTNYGYTF
-	TRBV6-5	13	TRBJ2-7	-	TGTGCCAGCAGTTACTGGCGGACAGACGAGCAGTACTTC	CASSYWRTDEQYF
once	TRBV27	18	TRBJ1-5	TRBD1	TGTGCCAGCAGGCAAATCGGGACAGGGATCTTCAGCAATCAGCCCCAGCATTTT	CASRQIGTGIFSNQPQHF
-	TRBV28	11	TRBJ2-5	-	TGTGCCAGCAGTTCGGAGCAGACCCAGTACTTC	CASSSEQTQYF
-	TRBV7-3	15	TRBJ2-3	-	TGTGCCAGCAGCTTAACAGCTAGCGAGACAGATACGCAGTATTTT	CASSLTASETDTQYF